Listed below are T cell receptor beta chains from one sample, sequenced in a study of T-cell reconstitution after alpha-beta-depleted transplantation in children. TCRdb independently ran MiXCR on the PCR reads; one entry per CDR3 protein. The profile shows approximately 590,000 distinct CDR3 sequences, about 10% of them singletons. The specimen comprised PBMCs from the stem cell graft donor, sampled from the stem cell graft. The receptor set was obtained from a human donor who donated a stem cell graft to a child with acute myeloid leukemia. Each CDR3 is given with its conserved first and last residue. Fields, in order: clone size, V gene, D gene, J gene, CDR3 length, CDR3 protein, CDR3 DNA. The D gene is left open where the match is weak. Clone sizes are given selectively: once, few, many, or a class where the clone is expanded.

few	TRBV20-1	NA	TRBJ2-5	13	CSAAQGYQETQYF	TGCAGTGCCGCGCAGGGGTACCAAGAGACCCAGTACTTC
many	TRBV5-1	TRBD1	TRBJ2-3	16	CASSSLTGGSTDTQYF	TGCGCCAGCAGCTCCCTGACAGGGGGTAGCACAGATACGCAGTATTTT
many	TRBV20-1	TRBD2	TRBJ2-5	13	CSANSGNGETQYF	TGCAGTGCTAATAGCGGGAACGGGGAGACCCAGTACTTC
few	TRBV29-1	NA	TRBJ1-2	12	CSVEYEEDGYTF	TGCAGCGTTGAATACGAGGAGGATGGCTACACCTTC
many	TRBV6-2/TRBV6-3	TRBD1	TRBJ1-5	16	CASSYQGQGANQPQHF	TGTGCCAGCAGTTACCAGGGACAGGGTGCGAATCAGCCCCAGCATTTT
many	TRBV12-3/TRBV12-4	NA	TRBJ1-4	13	CASSLRRSEKLFF	TGTGCCAGCAGTCTCAGAAGAAGTGAAAAACTGTTTTTT
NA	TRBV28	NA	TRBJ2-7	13	CASSRLQGYEQYF	TGTGCCAGCAGTCGACTTCAGGGTTACGAGCAGTACTTC
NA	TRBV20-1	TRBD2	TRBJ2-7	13	CSASAGGPYEQYF	TGCAGTGCTAGTGCGGGAGGGCCCTACGAGCAGTACTTC
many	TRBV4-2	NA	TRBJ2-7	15	CASSQDLGRAGEQYF	TGTGCCAGCAGCCAAGATTTGGGTAGGGCTGGTGAGCAGTACTTC
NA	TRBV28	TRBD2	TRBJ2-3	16	CASSSPGLGYQDTQYF	TGTGCCAGCAGTTCGCCGGGACTAGGGTATCAAGATACGCAGTATTTT
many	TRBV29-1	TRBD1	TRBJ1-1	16	CSSRGQGINGNTEAFF	TGCAGCTCGAGGGGACAGGGGATAAACGGGAACACTGAAGCTTTCTTT
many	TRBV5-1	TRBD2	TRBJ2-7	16	CASSLALAGSPGEQYF	TGCGCCAGCAGCTTGGCGCTAGCGGGATCACCGGGGGAGCAGTACTTC
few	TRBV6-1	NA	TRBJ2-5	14	CASSPTGPRETQYF	TGTGCCAGCAGCCCTACAGGGCCCAGGGAGACCCAGTACTTC
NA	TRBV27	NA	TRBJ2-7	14	CASSLRLGIDEQYF	TGTGCCAGCAGTTTAAGACTAGGTATAGACGAGCAGTACTTC
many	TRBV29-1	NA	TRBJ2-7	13	CSVAGGALREQYF	TGCAGCGTTGCCGGAGGGGCCCTCCGCGAGCAGTACTTC
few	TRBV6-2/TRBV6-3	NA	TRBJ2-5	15	CASSYGGTGQETQYF	TGTGCCAGCAGTTACGGAGGGACCGGGCAAGAGACCCAGTACTTC
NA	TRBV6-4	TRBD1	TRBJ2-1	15	CASSESGTGRWEQFF	TGTGCCAGCAGTGAGTCCGGGACAGGGAGATGGGAGCAGTTCTTC
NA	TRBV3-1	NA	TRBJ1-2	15	CASSQAGGAGEGYTF	TGTGCCAGCAGCCAAGCCGGAGGGGCAGGGGAGGGCTACACCTTC
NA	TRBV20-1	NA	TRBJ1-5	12	CSADRTDQPQHF	TGCAGTGCCGACAGGACCGATCAGCCCCAGCATTTT
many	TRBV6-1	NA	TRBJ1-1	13	CASTKPGTTEAFF	TGTGCCAGCACCAAACCGGGGACGACTGAAGCTTTCTTT
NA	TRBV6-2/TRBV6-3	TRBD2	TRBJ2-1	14	CASSYYPGGPKEFF	TGTGCCAGCAGTTACTATCCGGGAGGGCCCAAGGAGTTCTTC